The source of this T cell receptor (beta chain) is a study of T cells after yellow fever vaccination (dated by TCRdb to the late 2010s). Regarding the study in general: The SMART-Seq v4 Ultra Low Input RNA kit was used to prepare libraries from fractions with low cell numbers. To follow T-cell clones before and after both primary and booster YFV17D yellow fever vaccination, bulk TCR alpha and beta repertoires underwent longitudinal sequencing. Two healthy male donors made up the cohort, one aged 18 to 30 years and the other aged 30 to 40 years. Bulk PBMC replicates and cell subsets were isolated from blood drawn at multiple timepoints before and after both primary and secondary immunization. Broader findings and caveats from the paper: Most clones expanded after primary vaccination (96% of CD4 and around nine tenths of CD8) were re-detected after the booster, suggesting that broad memory maintenance occurred. Compared with the primary T-cell response, the secondary T-cell response was faster but weaker, reaching its peak on day 5 rather than on day 15. Computational filtering was needed because FACS-sorted repertoires could contain abundant contaminating clonotypes from the bulk population. The study included only a couple of donors, which limits how far the findings can be generalized. A small fraction of clonotypes appeared in both the CD4 and CD8 compartments, likely as a result of convergent recombination.

TCR cDNA was synthesized by 5'RACE template switching, which introduced a universal primer site and unique molecular identifiers. cDNA synthesis was primed from both the TCR alpha and TCR beta constant segments. Library amplification involved two PCR steps, and the second step added sample barcodes and sequencing adapters. Sequencing of libraries was performed on Illumina HiSeq 2500 (2x100 bp) or NovaSeq (2x150 bp). The original methods were these. Reads were demultiplexed and collapsed into UMI consensus sequences with MIGEC, and V(D)J alignment was performed with MiXCR. Vaccine-responding clonotypes were identified with edgeR using replicate PBMC samples, with FDR below 0.01 and a log2 fold change above 5 up to day 15 being required. CD4 or CD8 identity was assigned to each bulk clonotype according to whether the clonotype was present at higher abundance in the sequenced CD4 repertoire or the sequenced CD8 repertoire. The public reads were reanalyzed by TCRdb: fastp trimming at Q25, MiXCR alignment, in-frame beta chains only. CDR3 protein duplicates are merged, each entry listing the most common genes and DNA. The V and J calls and clone size come from TCRdb's table, not from the authors' own analysis. Within this sample are 500,000 to 700,000 distinct CDR3 sequences, with 15% to 20% of them counted one time only. Roughly 13% of the sample rests with the top ten.

The intended sense of this specimen's treatment or condition label: live attenuated yellow fever vaccine strain. At each blood-draw timepoint, two biological replicates of bulk PBMCs were obtained. A standard Ficoll-Paque protocol was used to isolate PBMCs from peripheral blood. TriZol was used to extract RNA from bulk PBMCs, CD4 and CD8 fractions, and dextramer-positive and dextramer-negative fractions. This clonotype was picked up a small number of times. No cognate antigen has been identified for it. No much larger clone is present one base from it, and per-base qualities are unavailable. CDR1 is given as DFQATT and CDR2 as SNEGSKA, both from the germline V gene (reference sequence). The V and J ends are trimmed by 0 bases and 2 bases, leaving 14 bases between them. The cysteine opens and the phenylalanine closes a CDR3 of 15 amino acids. Only CDR3 DNA remains: 45 bases, in frame from the first base.

The sequence was obtained from a young man who received the YFV17D yellow fever vaccine. This material consisted of PBMCs, taken 15 days after the yellow fever booster vaccination. The rearrangement combines TRBV20-1 with TRBJ2-7; the D element might be TRBD1 or TRBD2, as each aligns at 5 bases. The sequenced DNA is TGCAGTGCTAGAGATTTGAGCGGCAGGGCCTACGAGCAGTACTTC. This gives the protein CSARDLSGRAYEQYF.